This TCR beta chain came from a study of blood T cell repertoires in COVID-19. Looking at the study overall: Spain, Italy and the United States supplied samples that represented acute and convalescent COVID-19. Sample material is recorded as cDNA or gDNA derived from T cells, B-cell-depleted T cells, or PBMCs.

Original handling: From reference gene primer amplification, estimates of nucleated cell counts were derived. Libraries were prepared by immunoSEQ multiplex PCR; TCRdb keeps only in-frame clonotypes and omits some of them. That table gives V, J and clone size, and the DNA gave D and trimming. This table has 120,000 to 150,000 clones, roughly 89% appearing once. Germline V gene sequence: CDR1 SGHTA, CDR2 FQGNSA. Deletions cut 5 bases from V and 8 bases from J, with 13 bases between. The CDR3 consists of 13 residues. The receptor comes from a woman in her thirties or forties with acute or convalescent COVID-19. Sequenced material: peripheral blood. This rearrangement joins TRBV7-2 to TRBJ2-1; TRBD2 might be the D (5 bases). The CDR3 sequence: CASSLNSGYEQFF. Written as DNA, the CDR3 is TGTGCCAGCAGCCTTAATTCGGGGTATGAGCAGTTCTTC.